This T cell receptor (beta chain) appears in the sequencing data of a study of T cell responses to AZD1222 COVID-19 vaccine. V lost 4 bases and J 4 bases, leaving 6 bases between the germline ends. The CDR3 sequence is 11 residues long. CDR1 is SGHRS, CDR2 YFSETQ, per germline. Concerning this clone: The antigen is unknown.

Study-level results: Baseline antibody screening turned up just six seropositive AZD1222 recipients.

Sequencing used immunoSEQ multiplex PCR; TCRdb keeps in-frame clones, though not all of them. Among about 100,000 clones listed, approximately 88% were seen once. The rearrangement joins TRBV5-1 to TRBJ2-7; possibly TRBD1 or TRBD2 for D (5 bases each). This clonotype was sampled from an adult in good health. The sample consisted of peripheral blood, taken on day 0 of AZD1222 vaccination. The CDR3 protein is CASSEGYEQYF. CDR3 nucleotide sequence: TGCGCCAGCAGCGAGGGGTACGAGCAGTACTTC.